Listed below are T cell receptor beta chains from one sample, sequenced in a study of blood T cell repertoires in COVID-19. TCRdb keeps only in-frame clones here, not all; method: immunoSEQ multiplex PCR. The repertoire has more than 200,000 clones, about 80% of them found once; the top ten carry approximately 4.8%. Material: peripheral blood. The receptors derive from a man in his fifties with active or convalescent COVID-19. CDR3s include the opening cysteine and the closing phenylalanine or tryptophan. The order of the fields is D gene, clone size, J gene, V gene, CDR3 DNA, CDR3 protein. The D gene is left open where the match is weak. Clone sizes are given selectively: once, few, many, or a class where the clone is expanded.

d_call: -; clone_size: -; j_call: TRBJ1-2; v_call: TRBV29-1; cdr3_nt: TGCAGCGTCGGGCGGGAGTATGGCTACACCTTC; cdr3_aa: CSVGREYGYTF
d_call: TRBD1; clone_size: -; j_call: TRBJ1-2; v_call: TRBV5-1; cdr3_nt: TGCGCCAGCAGCGGGACAGGGGAGCATGGCTACACCTTC; cdr3_aa: CASSGTGEHGYTF
d_call: -; clone_size: -; j_call: TRBJ2-7; v_call: TRBV3-1/TRBV3-2; cdr3_nt: TGTGCCAGCAGCCTGACAGGCGTATACGAGCAGTACTTC; cdr3_aa: CASSLTGVYEQYF
d_call: TRBD1; clone_size: -; j_call: TRBJ1-6; v_call: TRBV3-1/TRBV3-2; cdr3_nt: TGTGCCAGCAGCCAGTCGGGACAGGGGCATTCACCCCTCCACTTT; cdr3_aa: CASSQSGQGHSPLHF
d_call: TRBD1; clone_size: -; j_call: TRBJ1-4; v_call: TRBV7-2; cdr3_nt: TGTGCCAGCAACGGACAGGGGGCTACTAATGAAAAACTGTTTTTT; cdr3_aa: CASNGQGATNEKLFF
d_call: -; clone_size: few; j_call: TRBJ1-4; v_call: TRBV13; cdr3_nt: TGTGCCAGCAGCCTCGAGGGTGGCAAACTGTTTTTT; cdr3_aa: CASSLEGGKLFF
d_call: TRBD1; clone_size: -; j_call: TRBJ1-2; v_call: TRBV27; cdr3_nt: TGTGCCAGCAGTTTCCTAGGGACAGGGGGCGATGGCTACACCTTC; cdr3_aa: CASSFLGTGGDGYTF
d_call: -; clone_size: -; j_call: TRBJ2-3; v_call: TRBV27; cdr3_nt: TGTGCCAGCAGTTTGGGGTTCGGCAGGGCCCCCACAGATACGCAGTATTTT; cdr3_aa: CASSLGFGRAPTDTQYF
d_call: -; clone_size: many; j_call: TRBJ1-5; v_call: TRBV30; cdr3_nt: TGTGCCTGGAGTGCAAAGGGACTTTACAATCAGCCCCAGCATTTT; cdr3_aa: CAWSAKGLYNQPQHF
d_call: -; clone_size: -; j_call: TRBJ1-4; v_call: TRBV7-8; cdr3_nt: TGTGCCAGCAGCTTAGCGTACAGGGCAACTAATGAAAAACTGTTTTTT; cdr3_aa: CASSLAYRATNEKLFF
d_call: -; clone_size: -; j_call: TRBJ1-3; v_call: TRBV18; cdr3_nt: TGTGCCAGCTCACTCGAGGGGACAAGTGGAAACACCATATATTTT; cdr3_aa: CASSLEGTSGNTIYF
d_call: TRBD1; clone_size: -; j_call: TRBJ1-2; v_call: TRBV18; cdr3_nt: TGTGCCAGCGCCCGACAGGGGTTTAACTATGGCTACACCTTC; cdr3_aa: CASARQGFNYGYTF
d_call: -; clone_size: -; j_call: TRBJ1-1; v_call: TRBV14; cdr3_nt: TGTGCCAGCAGCCAAGAATACAGGAACACTGAAGCTTTCTTT; cdr3_aa: CASSQEYRNTEAFF
d_call: TRBD1; clone_size: -; j_call: TRBJ2-5; v_call: TRBV5-6; cdr3_nt: TGTGCCAGCAACCGGTACGGGACAGGGGGGGAGACCCAGTACTTC; cdr3_aa: CASNRYGTGGETQYF
d_call: -; clone_size: -; j_call: TRBJ2-1; v_call: TRBV7-9; cdr3_nt: TGTGCCAGCAGCTTAGAAAAACAGGGCTACAATGAGCAGTTCTTC; cdr3_aa: CASSLEKQGYNEQFF
d_call: TRBD1; clone_size: -; j_call: TRBJ1-2; v_call: TRBV19; cdr3_nt: TGTGCCAGCGTAGACAGGGCCGGCTGGGGCTACACCTTC; cdr3_aa: CASVDRAGWGYTF
d_call: -; clone_size: -; j_call: TRBJ1-3; v_call: TRBV12-3/TRBV12-4; cdr3_nt: TGTGCCTTGGAGCCGGTCTCTGGAAACACCATATATTTT; cdr3_aa: CALEPVSGNTIYF
d_call: TRBD1; clone_size: many; j_call: TRBJ2-7; v_call: TRBV19; cdr3_nt: TGTGCCAGTAGTTACCTCCCGGGACAGGGTACCGAGCAGTACTTC; cdr3_aa: CASSYLPGQGTEQYF
d_call: TRBD1; clone_size: -; j_call: TRBJ1-2; v_call: TRBV19; cdr3_nt: TGTGCCAGTAGTATAGATTCCCATTTGGGGACAGGGGCACAGGGCTACACCTTC; cdr3_aa: CASSIDSHLGTGAQGYTF
d_call: -; clone_size: -; j_call: TRBJ2-3; v_call: TRBV3-1/TRBV3-2; cdr3_nt: TGTGCCAGCAGCTTAGCTAGCGAAACGCAGTATTTT; cdr3_aa: CASSLASETQYF
d_call: TRBD2; clone_size: -; j_call: TRBJ2-5; v_call: TRBV5-1; cdr3_nt: TGCGCCAGCAGCAACGGGACTAGGTATTTGGAGACCCAGTACTTC; cdr3_aa: CASSNGTRYLETQYF
d_call: -; clone_size: -; j_call: TRBJ2-7; v_call: TRBV5-5; cdr3_nt: TGTGCCAGCAGCTTGGTACCACGGAGGGGTTCCTACGAGCAGTACTTC; cdr3_aa: CASSLVPRRGSYEQYF
d_call: TRBD1; clone_size: -; j_call: TRBJ2-5; v_call: TRBV6-2/TRBV6-3; cdr3_nt: TGTGCCAGCAGCCCCGGGGACAGGCCCCAAGAGACCCAGTACTTC; cdr3_aa: CASSPGDRPQETQYF
d_call: TRBD1; clone_size: -; j_call: TRBJ2-1; v_call: TRBV5-1; cdr3_nt: TGCGCCAGCAGCTCGACTACAGGGGTGGATGAGCAGTTCTTC; cdr3_aa: CASSSTTGVDEQFF
d_call: TRBD2; clone_size: -; j_call: TRBJ2-1; v_call: TRBV4-2; cdr3_nt: TGTGCCAGCAGCTCTAGCGGGGTAGACAATGAGCAGTTCTTC; cdr3_aa: CASSSSGVDNEQFF
d_call: -; clone_size: -; j_call: TRBJ1-1; v_call: TRBV27; cdr3_nt: TGTGCCAGCAGTTTTGCCAGGAACACTGAAGCTTTCTTT; cdr3_aa: CASSFARNTEAFF
d_call: TRBD1; clone_size: -; j_call: TRBJ2-5; v_call: TRBV5-5; cdr3_nt: TGTGCCAGCAGCTTGGTCCCGGCCAGGGGACAGGAGACCCAGTACTTC; cdr3_aa: CASSLVPARGQETQYF
d_call: -; clone_size: once; j_call: TRBJ2-5; v_call: TRBV11-2; cdr3_nt: TGTGCCAGCAGCTTAGTCGGGAACACTATACAAGAGACCCAGTACTTC; cdr3_aa: CASSLVGNTIQETQYF
d_call: -; clone_size: few; j_call: TRBJ1-1; v_call: TRBV5-1; cdr3_nt: TGCGCCAGCAGCGAGGATCTCAACACTGAAGCTTTCTTT; cdr3_aa: CASSEDLNTEAFF
d_call: TRBD1; clone_size: -; j_call: TRBJ1-2; v_call: TRBV6-1; cdr3_nt: TGTGCCAGCAGTGAAAGGGGACAGGGCTACACCTTC; cdr3_aa: CASSERGQGYTF
d_call: -; clone_size: -; j_call: TRBJ2-7; v_call: TRBV6-4; cdr3_nt: TGTGCCAGCAGTGACGGGTGTCAGGTAGAGCAGTACTTC; cdr3_aa: CASSDGCQVEQYF
d_call: TRBD1; clone_size: -; j_call: TRBJ2-3; v_call: TRBV24-1; cdr3_nt: TGTGCCACCAGTGACCGACAGGGACCAGATACGCAGTATTTT; cdr3_aa: CATSDRQGPDTQYF
d_call: TRBD2; clone_size: -; j_call: TRBJ2-3; v_call: TRBV6-4; cdr3_nt: TGTGCCAGCAGCCACGGACTAGCGGGGGCCGATACGCAGTATTTT; cdr3_aa: CASSHGLAGADTQYF
d_call: -; clone_size: -; j_call: TRBJ1-1; v_call: TRBV30; cdr3_nt: TGTGCTTTCGTCAGGGTGTCCACCACTGAAGCTTTCTTT; cdr3_aa: CAFVRVSTTEAFF
d_call: -; clone_size: -; j_call: TRBJ1-3; v_call: TRBV28; cdr3_nt: TGTGCCAGCAGTTTATTCTCGAGCTCTGGAAACACCATATATTTT; cdr3_aa: CASSLFSSSGNTIYF
d_call: TRBD1; clone_size: -; j_call: TRBJ1-2; v_call: TRBV19; cdr3_nt: TGTGCCAGTAGGACAGGGGCCGGCGGCTACACCTTC; cdr3_aa: CASRTGAGGYTF
d_call: -; clone_size: -; j_call: TRBJ2-3; v_call: TRBV4-3; cdr3_nt: TGCGCCAGCAGCCACGGGGAGCGGACGGATACGCAGTATTTT; cdr3_aa: CASSHGERTDTQYF
d_call: TRBD1; clone_size: once; j_call: TRBJ2-7; v_call: TRBV7-9; cdr3_nt: TGTGCCAGCAGCACGGGACAGGGGGCCTACGAGCAGTACTTC; cdr3_aa: CASSTGQGAYEQYF
d_call: TRBD2; clone_size: -; j_call: TRBJ2-3; v_call: TRBV6-1; cdr3_nt: TGTGCCAGCAGTGATCTCGGACTAGCAGATACGCAGTATTTT; cdr3_aa: CASSDLGLADTQYF
d_call: TRBD1; clone_size: -; j_call: TRBJ2-5; v_call: TRBV14; cdr3_nt: TGTGCCAGCAGCCAAGAAGGGACAGGGTTTTACGAGACCCAGTACTTC; cdr3_aa: CASSQEGTGFYETQYF
d_call: -; clone_size: -; j_call: TRBJ1-1; v_call: TRBV6-5; cdr3_nt: TGTGCCAGCACCTCGAGGGACTACACTGAAGCTTTCTTT; cdr3_aa: CASTSRDYTEAFF
d_call: -; clone_size: -; j_call: TRBJ1-1; v_call: TRBV10-3; cdr3_nt: TGTGCCATCAGTGAGTCATGGGAAAGGGGGACTGAAGCTTTCTTT; cdr3_aa: CAISESWERGTEAFF
d_call: -; clone_size: -; j_call: TRBJ1-2; v_call: TRBV12-3/TRBV12-4; cdr3_nt: TGTGCCAGCAGTTTAACTATGTACGGCTACACCTTC; cdr3_aa: CASSLTMYGYTF
d_call: -; clone_size: -; j_call: TRBJ2-7; v_call: TRBV14; cdr3_nt: TGTGCCAGCAGCCAATCCAGGGACTCCTACGAGCAGTACTTC; cdr3_aa: CASSQSRDSYEQYF
d_call: -; clone_size: -; j_call: TRBJ1-5; v_call: TRBV21-1; cdr3_nt: TGTGCCAGCAGCAAAGGCCCCGTGGACAGGGGAAACAACAATCAGCCCCAGCATTTT; cdr3_aa: CASSKGPVDRGNNNQPQHF
d_call: TRBD1; clone_size: -; j_call: TRBJ1-4; v_call: TRBV18; cdr3_nt: TGTGCCAGCTCACTGGGACAGGGGAGCGAAAAACTGTTTTTT; cdr3_aa: CASSLGQGSEKLFF
d_call: -; clone_size: few; j_call: TRBJ1-1; v_call: TRBV6-5; cdr3_nt: TGTGCCAGCTCCCCCCGCTCGCGAGCTGAAGCTTTCTTT; cdr3_aa: CASSPRSRAEAFF
d_call: TRBD1; clone_size: once; j_call: TRBJ2-1; v_call: TRBV11-2; cdr3_nt: TGTGCCAGCAGCCCGCAAGGACAGGGGTACAATGAGCAGTTCTTC; cdr3_aa: CASSPQGQGYNEQFF